Sequencing of this T cell receptor beta chain was carried out in a study of STAT3 mutations in large granular lymphocyte leukemia. Study-wide background: Canonical activating STAT3 mutations were detected in roughly half of the longitudinally sequenced T-LGLL patients.

TCRdb keeps only in-frame clones here, not all; method: immunoSEQ multiplex PCR. The data show about 34,000 clones, about 86% seen once. Study-level results: In some patients, a small highly pathogenic clone possibly went undetected. Suggested: STAT3 mutation was not the ancestral event for these clonal expansions. In about 30% of the 18 patients, new TCR clonotypes emerged after therapy. At least one immunodominant TCR beta clonotype appeared in every T-cell large granular lymphocyte leukemia patient.

With regard to this clone: Its antigen is undetermined.

The sequence came from a man aged 55 to 70 with T-cell large granular lymphocyte leukemia. Some clones in this sample may be carry-over from other donors' samples. Sample: peripheral blood mononuclear cells.

The CDR3 DNA reads TGTGCCACCCCCCCGCTGCTCACGGACGAGCAGTACTTC. Its translation is CATPPLLTDEQYF. The rearrangement links TRBV6-1 to TRBJ2-7; D not certain. This CDR3 region has 13 residues. V lost 10 bases to trimming and J lost 5 bases, with 18 bases between them. Germline V lookup: CDR1 MNHNS, CDR2 SASEGT.